Listed here are 5 T cell receptor beta chains from one sample, sequenced in a study of blood T cell repertoires in COVID-19. Only in-frame clones appear in the TCRdb table, and some are missing; sequencing was by immunoSEQ multiplex PCR. The table includes about 110,000 clones, under 90% detected once. Sequences were obtained from peripheral blood. The receptors stem from a woman aged 45-59 years with acute or convalescent COVID-19.

This clone turned up a few times. The genes are TRBV3-1 (or the pseudogene TRBV3-2) and TRBJ2-2; 7 nucleotides match TRBD1. This CDR3 is 15 amino acids long. Germline CDR1 and CDR2: LGHDT and YNNKEL (reference sequence). J gave up 4 bases and V 1 base, and 3 bases lay outside the gene matches. The CDR3 is CASSQGAGGTGELFF. The CDR3 DNA follows: TGTGCCAGCAGCCAAGGCGCAGGGGGCACCGGGGAGCTGTTTTTT.

V gene TRBV18 combines with J gene TRBJ1-5; a weak D match, TRBD1 (5 bases). The CDR3 contains 15 residues. Trimming removed 4 bases from V and 0 bases from J, with 10 bases in between. Germline V lookup: CDR1 KGHSH, CDR2 LQKENI. For the CDR3, the DNA is TGTGCCAGCTCACGGTCGGGGGTTAGCAATCAGCCCCAGCATTTT. It translates to CASSRSGVSNQPQHF.

This chain joins TRBV6-5 and TRBJ1-1; maybe TRBD1 (5 bases). Germline CDR1 is MNHEY and CDR2 is SVGAGI. V gave up 6 bases and J gave up 2 bases, with 10 bases separating them. The CDR3 sequence is 13 residues long. The CDR3 reads CASRTGGNTEAFF. CDR3 DNA sequence: TGTGCCAGCAGGACCGGGGGTAACACTGAAGCTTTCTTT.

This chain connects TRBV4-2 to TRBJ2-2, with D tentatively TRBD1 (6 bases). This CDR3 is built from 15 residues. The germline gives CDR1 LGHNA, CDR2 YNFKEQ. Trimming cost V 5 bases and J 6 bases, with 16 bases left between them. The CDR3 coding sequence is TGTGCCAGCAGCTTATTACAGGGATCTGCCGGGGAGCTGTTTTTT. It translates to CASSLLQGSAGELFF.

The gene calls are TRBV7-2 and TRBJ2-3; 11 bases line up with TRBD2. This CDR3 contains 19 residues. The V and J ends lost 5 bases and 2 bases, in that order; junction bases with no gene match: 15. The germline CDR1 and CDR2 sequences are SGHTA and FQGNSA. The DNA of the CDR3 is TGTGCCAGCAGCAAGCGGCCCCTAACTAGCGGGGGCGCCACAGATACGCAGTATTTT. As protein: CASSKRPLTSGGATDTQYF.